This TCR beta chain was found in a study of blood T cell repertoires in COVID-19. CDR3 length equals 15 residues. After removal of 6 bases from V and 4 bases from J, the junction contained 11 bases not matched to a gene. The germline V gene has CDR1 MNHEY and CDR2 SVGEGT. Profiled with immunoSEQ multiplex PCR; TCRdb holds only in-frame clones, not every one. The table lists a few hundred thousand clones, 80% to 90% of them singletons. The source of this sequence is a man between 25 and 39 years old who had recovered from COVID-19. Material for sequencing was PBMCs or T cells enriched from blood (not recorded which). The rearrangement joins TRBV6-2 or TRBV6-3 to TRBJ1-1; 7 nucleotides align to TRBD1. CDR3 in amino acids: CASSRPSRGLTEAFF. In DNA form, the CDR3 reads TGTGCCAGCAGCCGCCCTTCAAGGGGGCTCACTGAAGCTTTCTTT.